Each of the 26 T cell receptor beta chains below was sequenced from the same sample in a study of vaccination effects on CD4 cells after COVID-19. ViraFEST used viral peptide pools to expand antigen-specific CD4+ T cells before sequencing. Around day 10 of culture, CD4+ T cells were separated out. None of these healthy vaccinees had been infected with SARS-CoV-2 before vaccination. Here immunoSEQ multiplex PCR was the method, and the copy in TCRdb shows in-frame clones only, minus some. The sample records 27,000 or so clones, under 75% being singletons. What these receptors recognize is not known. The sample consisted of CD4+ T cells from PBMCs cultured with SARS-CoV-2 spike peptides, taken before COVID-19 vaccination. The receptor source for this set is a human donor who received a COVID-19 vaccine.

The chain combines TRBV5-4 with TRBJ2-2; D is unresolved. The ends were cut back, 1 base at V and 4 bases at J, with 8 bases in the middle. This CDR3 contains 14 residues. The germline V gene encodes CDR1 SGHNT and CDR2 YYREEE (reference sequence). The DNA for the CDR3 is TGTGCCAGCAGCTTGCCACTGGGCACCGGGGAGCTGTTTTTT. Translating it yields CASSLPLGTGELFF.

This rearrangement joins TRBV4-1 to TRBJ2-7; no definite D call. Germline V gene data show CDR1 as MGHRA and CDR2 as YSYEKL. Trimming stripped 3 bases from V and 3 bases from J, with 9 bases between. The CDR3 runs 13 residues. Here the CDR3 reads CASSQVGRYEQYF. CDR3 in DNA: TGCGCCAGCAGCCAGGTAGGGCGCTACGAGCAGTACTTC.

V and J are TRBV6-5 and TRBJ2-7; 10 nucleotides align to TRBD1. This CDR3 has 15 amino acids. Unmatched junction bases numbered 7, after V lost 5 bases and J lost 3 bases. The V gene's germline CDR1 is MNHEY and CDR2 SVGAGI. This CDR3 is CASSIRGQGVYEQYF. For the CDR3, the DNA is TGTGCCAGCAGTATCCGAGGACAGGGGGTCTACGAGCAGTACTTC.

J is TRBJ2-3 and V is TRBV12-3 or TRBV12-4; D is uncertain. This CDR3 region has 12 residues. V lost 2 bases to trimming and J lost 5 bases, with 5 bases between them. The CDR3 nucleotides are TGTGCCAGCAGTTTAAGGGTAGATACGCAGTATTTT. Protein sequence: CASSLRVDTQYF.

In nucleotides, the CDR3 is TGTGCCAGCAGCTTGGTACAGGGCAACACCGGGGAGCTGTTTTTT. It yields the protein CASSLVQGNTGELFF. The chain uses TRBV5-4 and TRBJ2-2; tentative D call: TRBD1 (6 bases). V was trimmed by 0 bases and J by 2 bases, leaving 8 bases between them. The CDR3 is made up of 15 amino acids. Per the germline V gene, CDR1 is SGHNT and CDR2 is YYREEE (reference sequence).

The chain joins TRBV15 to TRBJ2-1, with TRBD2 identical over 11 bases. CDR1 and CDR2 (germline): LNHNV, YYDKDF (reference sequence). The trim removed 6 bases at V and 3 bases at J, leaving 7 bases unmatched. The CDR3 consists of 16 residues. This chain's CDR3 is CATRKPGLAVYNEQFF. The CDR3 DNA sequence: TGTGCCACCAGAAAACCGGGACTAGCGGTCTACAATGAGCAGTTCTTC.

The J gene is TRBJ1-1, the V gene TRBV5-1, with D perhaps TRBD1 (5 bases). This CDR3 spans 15 amino acids. V lost 4 bases and J 5 bases, leaving 18 bases between the germline ends. The germline CDR1 and CDR2 sequences are SGHRS and YFSETQ. Here the CDR3 reads CASSPSRGPITEAFF. CDR3 nucleotide sequence: TGCGCCAGCAGCCCTAGTAGGGGCCCGATAACTGAAGCTTTCTTT. The variable domain in full, with the rest retrieved from reference TRBV5-1 and TRBJ1-1, is KAGVTQTPRYLIKTRGQQVTLSCSPISGHRSVSWYQQTPGQGLQFLFEYFSETQRNKGNFPGRFSGRQFSNSRSEMNVSTLELGDSALYLCASSPSRGPITEAFFGQGTRLTVV.

In this sample, this clone turned up a few times. In DNA, the CDR3 is TGTGCCAGCAGCCGGGGACAGGGATTAGGTTCACCCCTCCACTTT. Protein product: CASSRGQGLGSPLHF. The gene calls are TRBV7-9 and TRBJ1-6, with 9 positions matching TRBD1. The CDR3 runs 15 residues. V lost 5 bases and J lost 9; bases outside the gene matches: 8. In germline, CDR1 is SEHNR, CDR2 FQNEAQ (reference sequence).

The count of this clone is one. J is TRBJ2-2 and V is TRBV7-9, with D perhaps TRBD1 or TRBD2 (6 bases each). V was pared by 3 bases and J by 5 bases, with 13 bases between. This CDR3 contains 15 residues. From germline, CDR1 is SEHNR and CDR2 FQNEAQ (reference sequence). The CDR3 is CASSFGGPGTGELFF. As DNA, the CDR3 is TGTGCCAGCAGCTTTGGGGGGCCAGGAACCGGGGAGCTGTTTTTT. Full variable domain (outside the CDR3, taken from reference TRBV7-9 and TRBJ2-2): DTGVSQNPRHKITKRGQNVTFRCDPISEHNRLYWYRQTLGQGPEFLTYFQNEAQLEKSRLLSDRFSAERPKGSFSTLEIQRTEQGDSAMYLCASSFGGPGTGELFFGEGSRLTVL.

The V call is TRBV3-1 (or the pseudogene TRBV3-2), the J call TRBJ1-2; maybe TRBD1 (5 bases). This CDR3 is 15 amino acids long. CDR1 and CDR2 from the germline V gene are LGHDT and YNNKEL (reference sequence). V lost 2 bases and J lost 7, with 17 bases in between. CDR3 sequence (DNA): TGTGCCAGCAGCCAACAGGGTCGAGTGGAGAGTGGCTACACCTTC. This encodes CASSQQGRVESGYTF.

The V and J genes are TRBV19 and TRBJ2-5; a weak D match, TRBD2 (5 bases). The V end lost 4 bases, the J end lost 0 bases, and 9 bases lay between the germline ends. The CDR3 extends over 14 amino acids. Germline V lookup: CDR1 LNHDA, CDR2 SQIVND (reference sequence). CDR3 coding DNA: TGTGCCAGTAGTAGGACTTTTTACCAAGAGACCCAGTACTTC. This codes for CASSRTFYQETQYF.

This clone has only a few counts. The J gene is TRBJ1-1, the V gene TRBV30; tentative D call: TRBD1 (5 bases). The germline V gene has CDR1 GTSNPN and CDR2 SVGIG (reference sequence). This CDR3 has 13 amino acids. V was pared by 0 bases and J by 4 bases, with 9 bases between. The CDR3 is CAWSVRGRTEAFF. The CDR3 region has the DNA TGTGCCTGGAGTGTTAGGGGTCGCACTGAAGCTTTCTTT.

This clone was detected once. This chain joins TRBV5-4 and TRBJ1-5; weak D call: TRBD1 (5 bases). The CDR3 consists of 14 residues. Germline lookup yields CDR1 SGHNT and CDR2 YYREEE (reference sequence). V lost 2 bases and J lost 9, with 15 bases in between. CDR3 sequence (DNA): TGTGCCAGCAGCTTAGGAGTCGGGGGGACGCCCCAGCATTTT. This translates into CASSLGVGGTPQHF.

In nucleotides, the CDR3 is TGTGCCAGCAGCTTAAGGCAAAACCATGGCTACACCTTC. It is translated as CASSLRQNHGYTF. The rearrangement uses TRBV7-9 and TRBJ1-2; D is unresolved. Trimming left V 2 bases short and J 6 bases short, with 10 bases between. Per the germline V gene, CDR1 is SEHNR and CDR2 is FQNEAQ (reference sequence). The CDR3 is 13 amino acids.

This sequence joins TRBV6-5 and TRBJ2-7; D is unclear. Germline V gives CDR1 MNHEY, CDR2 SVGAGI. The V gene lost 4 bases and the J gene lost 3 bases, with 16 bases spanning the gap. This CDR3 contains 15 residues. The CDR3 sequence is CASSSQTTPHYEQYF. CDR3 coding DNA: TGTGCCAGCAGTTCTCAAACGACACCCCACTACGAGCAGTACTTC.

This chain links TRBV13 with TRBJ2-2; 8 bases agree with TRBD1. V trimming: 0 bases; J trimming: 5 bases; junction bases outside the gene matches: 8. The CDR3 sequence is 17 residues long. The V gene's germline CDR1 is PRHDT and CDR2 FYEKMQ (reference sequence). CDR3 protein: CASSLGRGQGATGELFF. CDR3 nucleotides: TGTGCCAGCAGCTTAGGCAGGGGGCAGGGGGCGACCGGGGAGCTGTTTTTT.

This clone turned up a few times. This sample includes further DNA sequences coding for the same CDR3. V usage is TRBV15 and J usage is TRBJ1-6; possibly TRBD1 for D (5 bases). V gave up 2 bases and J gave up 3 bases, with 5 bases separating them. The germline gives CDR1 LNHNV, CDR2 YYDKDF (reference sequence). This CDR3 contains 14 residues. CDR3 nucleotides: TGTGCCACCAGCAGACAGGGCTATAATTCACCCCTCCACTTT. Translated: CATSRQGYNSPLHF.

CDR3 in amino acids: CASSSSYEQYF. Here the CDR3 DNA reads TGTGCCAGCAGTTCCTCCTACGAGCAGTACTTC. The chain couples TRBV12-3 or TRBV12-4 to TRBJ2-7; D not certain. V dropped 4 bases and J dropped 0 bases, with 1 base sitting between them. The CDR3 extends over 11 amino acids.

V is TRBV3-1 (or the pseudogene TRBV3-2) and J is TRBJ1-4, with unresolved D. Trimming pared 4 bases from V and 8 bases from J, leaving 11 bases between. The CDR3 is made up of 13 amino acids. Germline lookup yields CDR1 LGHDT and CDR2 YNNKEL (reference sequence). The CDR3 DNA reads TGTGCCAGCAGCCGAAAAACTGGGGAAAAACTGTTTTTT. Translating it yields CASSRKTGEKLFF.

In this sample, this clone turned up once. The chain couples TRBV9 to TRBJ1-2; possibly TRBD1 for D (6 bases). The germline CDR1 and CDR2 sequences are SGDLS and YYNGEE. The ends were cut back, 0 bases at V and 2 bases at J, with 11 bases in the middle. The CDR3 spans 15 residues. The CDR3 sequence is CASSVEGRGNYGYTF. CDR3 DNA sequence: TGTGCCAGCAGCGTAGAGGGCAGGGGAAACTATGGCTACACCTTC.

The table lists this clone with a few counts. The rearrangement uses TRBV5-4 and TRBJ1-6; 7 nucleotides align to TRBD1. Germline V gives CDR1 SGHNT, CDR2 YYREEE (reference sequence). V lost 4 bases and J lost 7; bases outside the gene matches: 11. This CDR3 comprises 16 residues. The CDR3 region is CASSPGRGAGNSPLHF. The CDR3 DNA follows: TGTGCCAGCAGCCCCGGCAGGGGGGCAGGAAATTCACCCCTCCACTTT.

This sequence joins TRBV5-8 and TRBJ2-1, with 11 bases fitting TRBD2. The CDR3 loop spans 15 amino acids. V lost 9 bases, J lost 0 bases, and 5 bases stayed unmatched. Per germline, CDR1 SGHTS and CDR2 YDEGEE. CDR3 sequence: CATTSGGYSYNEQFF. DNA for the CDR3: TGTGCCACCACTAGCGGGGGATACTCCTACAATGAGCAGTTCTTC.

The chain couples TRBV15 to TRBJ2-3; a weak D match, TRBD1 (6 bases). V was shortened by 3 bases and J by 0 bases, with 13 bases between the two germline ends. This CDR3 has 16 residues. CDR1 and CDR2 from the germline V gene are LNHNV and YYDKDF (reference sequence). The CDR3 spells CATSSATGPSTDTQYF. CDR3 nucleotides: TGTGCCACCAGCAGTGCGACAGGACCTAGCACAGATACGCAGTATTTT.

V usage is TRBV10-1 and J usage is TRBJ1-2; D is ambiguous. Trimming cost V 3 bases and J 4 bases, with 15 bases left between them. Germline V gene sequence: CDR1 WNHNN, CDR2 SYGVQD (reference sequence). The CDR3 extends over 15 amino acids. CDR3 protein: CASSDYSWGPYGYTF. The CDR3 DNA reads as TGCGCCAGCAGTGATTATAGTTGGGGTCCCTATGGCTACACCTTC.

The chain couples TRBV6-5 to TRBJ2-1, with D uncertain. Germline V gives CDR1 MNHEY, CDR2 SVGAGI. V lost 4 bases, J lost 9 bases, and 7 bases lay in between. The CDR3 runs 11 residues. DNA for the CDR3: TGTGCCAGCAGTTCTTACGGTGAGCAGTTCTTC. The encoded protein is CASSSYGEQFF.

The count of this clone is one. V gene TRBV6-5 combines with J gene TRBJ2-7; 11 nucleotides match TRBD1. Germline assignment: CDR1 MNHEY and CDR2 SVGAGI. CDR3 length equals 14 residues. V shed 5 bases, J shed 7 bases, and the junction held 7 bases outside the gene matches. CDR3 amino acids: CASSRTGTGGEQYF. CDR3 DNA sequence: TGTGCCAGCAGTAGAACCGGGACAGGGGGAGAGCAGTACTTC.